This T cell receptor beta chain was recovered during a study of post-analysis software for immune sequencing data. Study background: Relapsing-remitting, secondary progressive and progressive-relapsing forms of multiple sclerosis all featured among disease courses.

This clonotype has more than one count but fewer than ten. Antigen specificity is unknown. With 0 bases removed from V and 8 bases from J, the gap between germline ends came to 4 bases. The CDR3 is 11 amino acids. CDR1 DFQATT and CDR2 SNEGSKA come from the germline V gene (reference sequence). Points from the study as a whole: About five TRBV segments (TRBV5-6, TRBV5-1 and TRBV20-1 among them) occurred more frequently in patients than in controls. Samples sharing a preparation batch grouped tightly together when assessed by F measure.

cDNA libraries of TCR beta carried unique molecular identifiers. TCRdb reprocessed the PCR reads via MiXCR and lists one record per CDR3 protein. Found here are hundreds of thousands of distinct CDR3 sequences, roughly 30% of them singletons; the top ten hold more than 0.55%. The material sequenced was blood. The clonotype comes from a girl aged 10-17 years with multiple sclerosis. The rearrangement joins TRBV20-1 to TRBJ1-4, with D hard to call. The CDR3 region is CSARDQEKLFF. In DNA form, the CDR3 reads TGCAGTGCTAGAGATCAGGAAAAACTGTTTTTT.